Sequencing of this T cell receptor (beta chain) was carried out in a study of shared clonotypes between healthy human individuals. The V end lost 1 base, the J end lost 2 bases, and 5 bases lay between the germline ends. Germline V gene data show CDR1 as ENHRY and CDR2 as SYGVKD. The CDR3 is made up of 13 amino acids. Original processing methods: Filtering was not the same, since immunoSEQ gave junction-only sequences without quality scores. Profiled with immunoSEQ multiplex PCR; TCRdb holds only in-frame clones, not every one. The V and J calls and the clone size are those of that table, but D and trimming were determined from the DNA. The sample holds approximately 480,000 clones, around 79% seen once.

This clonotype originated in a woman in her thirties or forties in good health. Some clones in this sample may be carry-over from other donors' samples. The sequenced sample consisted of PBMCs. The rearrangement joins TRBV10-3 to TRBJ2-5, with D uncertain. CDR3: CAISEYRQETQYF. In DNA, the CDR3 is TGTGCCATCAGTGAGTATAGACAAGAGACCCAGTACTTC.